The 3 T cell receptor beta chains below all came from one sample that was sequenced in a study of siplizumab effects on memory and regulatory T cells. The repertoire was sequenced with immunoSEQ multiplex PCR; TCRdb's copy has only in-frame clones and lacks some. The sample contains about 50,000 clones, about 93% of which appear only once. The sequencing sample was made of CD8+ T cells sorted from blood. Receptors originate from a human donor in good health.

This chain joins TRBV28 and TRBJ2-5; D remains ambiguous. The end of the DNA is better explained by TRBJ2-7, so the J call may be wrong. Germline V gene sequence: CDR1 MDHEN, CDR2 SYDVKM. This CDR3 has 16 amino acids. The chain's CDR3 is CASSLCLPRRSYEQYF. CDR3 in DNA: TGTGCCAGCAGTTTATGCCTACCTAGAAGATCCTACGAGCAGTACTTC.

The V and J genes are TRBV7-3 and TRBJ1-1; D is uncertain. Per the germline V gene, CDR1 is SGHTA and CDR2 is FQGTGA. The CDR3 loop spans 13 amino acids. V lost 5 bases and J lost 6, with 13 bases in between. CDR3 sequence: CASSPRVGSEAFF. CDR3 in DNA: TGTGCCAGCAGCCCAAGGGTGGGGTCTGAAGCTTTCTTT.

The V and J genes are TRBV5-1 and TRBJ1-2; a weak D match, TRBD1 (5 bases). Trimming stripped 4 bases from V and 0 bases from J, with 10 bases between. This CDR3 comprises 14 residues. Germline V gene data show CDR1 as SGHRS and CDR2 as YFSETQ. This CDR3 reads CASSPAGPNYGYTF. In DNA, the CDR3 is TGCGCCAGCAGCCCCGCGGGGCCTAACTATGGCTACACCTTC.